The entry that follows covers one T cell receptor beta chain sequence. Its antigen is unknown. This specimen comes from a study of STAT3 mutations in large granular lymphocyte leukemia. Study results and caveats: In T-cell large granular lymphocyte leukemia, about half of patients showed multiple immunodominant subclonotypes. All newly emerging clones after therapy were STAT3 wild type.

V was clipped by 0 bases and J by 7 bases, with 11 bases between them. This CDR3 comprises 14 residues. CDR1 SGHKS and CDR2 YYEKEE come from the germline V gene (reference sequence). Repertoires were generated with immunoSEQ multiplex PCR, while TCRdb's copy carries only in-frame clones and drops some. The data hold about 20,000 clones, with 92% observed a single time. Input material: peripheral blood mononuclear cells. V and J are TRBV5-5 and TRBJ2-1; D ambiguous. This receptor was identified in a man aged 60-69 years with T-cell large granular lymphocyte leukemia. Some clones in this sample may be carry-over from other donors' samples. The chain's CDR3 is CASSLVSVANEQFF. In nucleotides, the CDR3 is TGTGCCAGCAGCTTGGTAAGCGTGGCGAATGAGCAGTTCTTC.